Listed below are T cell receptor beta chains from one sample, sequenced in a study of T cell changes during pregnancy in multiple sclerosis. Some clones are missing from TCRdb's copy, which holds only in-frame ones; the method was immunoSEQ multiplex PCR. The data show approximately 31,000 clones, with around 89% seen just once and 5.5% to 8% held by the top ten. The sample in question was CD8+ T cells from peripheral blood mononuclear cells, obtained in the second trimester of pregnancy. All receptors derive from a female donor with multiple sclerosis, enrolled in a pregnancy study. Both conserved end residues are part of each CDR3. D genes are given only for firm matches. Rows may omit the clone size; those that give it use once, few, many or a size class.

length,J,V,D,size,CDR3,DNA
13,TRBJ1-2,TRBV28,-,-,CASSCTECYGYTF,TGTGCCAGCAGTTGCACAGAATGCTATGGCTACACCTTC
12,TRBJ2-1,TRBV6-6,-,once,CASSFPRNEQFF,TGTGCCAGCAGTTTCCCCAGGAATGAGCAGTTCTTC
11,TRBJ2-7,TRBV27,-,-,CASSSDNEQYF,TGTGCCAGCAGTTCTGACAACGAGCAGTACTTC
18,TRBJ2-2,TRBV19,TRBD2,-,CASSGSRLAGGGTGELFF,TGTGCCAGTAGTGGATCGAGACTAGCGGGAGGAGGCACCGGGGAGCTGTTTTTT
13,TRBJ1-1,TRBV19,-,few,CASLGHMNTEAFF,TGTGCCAGCCTTGGACACATGAACACTGAAGCTTTCTTT
15,TRBJ2-7,TRBV18,-,-,CASSPEGGVIYEQYF,TGTGCCAGCTCACCAGAAGGGGGGGTGATCTACGAGCAGTACTTC
16,TRBJ2-7,TRBV7-3,TRBD2,once,CASSPGTSGRLVEQYF,TGTGCCAGCAGCCCAGGGACTAGCGGGAGATTAGTAGAGCAGTACTTC
18,TRBJ2-5,TRBV27,TRBD1,-,CASSLGGQGLEIRETQYF,TGTGCCAGCAGTTTGGGTGGACAGGGGCTGGAGATACGAGAGACCCAGTACTTC
15,TRBJ1-1,TRBV6-5,-,once,CASSYSATANTEAFF,TGTGCCAGCAGTTACTCGGCGACAGCGAACACTGAAGCTTTCTTT
13,TRBJ2-2,TRBV19,-,-,CASTTGLAGELFF,TGTGCCAGCACGACAGGTTTGGCCGGGGAGCTGTTTTTT
12,TRBJ2-4,TRBV4-1,TRBD1,-,CASTGTENIQYF,TGCGCCAGCACTGGGACAGAAAACATTCAGTACTTC
13,TRBJ2-3,TRBV7-9,-,-,CASTDSSTDTQYF,TGTGCCAGCACGGACTCGAGCACAGATACGCAGTATTTT
15,TRBJ2-7,TRBV27,-,-,CASSLLAGRAGEQYF,TGTGCCAGCAGTTTGTTGGCGGGACGCGCGGGGGAGCAGTACTTC
14,TRBJ2-3,TRBV28,-,-,CASRLDSSTDTQYF,TGTGCCAGCAGATTGGACAGCAGCACAGATACGCAGTATTTT
14,TRBJ2-7,TRBV6-5,TRBD2,-,CASSSREGLYEQYF,TGTGCCAGCAGTTCACGGGAGGGCCTCTACGAGCAGTACTTC
14,TRBJ2-2,TRBV19,-,-,CASSSGVHTGELFF,TGTGCCAGTAGTTCGGGGGTTCATACCGGGGAGCTGTTTTTT
14,TRBJ2-1,TRBV27,-,-,CASSPRIVGNEQFF,TGTGCCAGCAGTCCCCGAATAGTCGGCAATGAGCAGTTCTTC
14,TRBJ2-2,TRBV6-4,-,-,CASSEAGWTGELFF,TGTGCCAGCAGTGAGGCAGGGTGGACCGGGGAGCTGTTTTTT
14,TRBJ2-1,TRBV25-1,TRBD2,-,CASSEYAGGNEQFF,TGTGCCAGCAGTGAATATGCGGGGGGCAATGAGCAGTTCTTC
15,TRBJ2-1,TRBV15,TRBD1,-,CATSGDRGSDNEQFF,TGTGCCACCAGCGGAGACAGGGGGTCTGACAATGAGCAGTTCTTC
16,TRBJ1-5,TRBV19,TRBD1,-,CASSMDRLGVGQPQHF,TGTGCCAGTAGTATGGACAGGCTCGGGGTAGGGCAGCCCCAGCATTTT
14,TRBJ2-1,TRBV7-2,TRBD2,-,CASSLSLADNEQFF,TGTGCCAGCAGCTTATCTCTAGCGGACAATGAGCAGTTCTTC
14,TRBJ1-5,TRBV7-9,TRBD1,once,CASSPGTANQPQHF,TGTGCCAGCAGCCCGGGGACAGCAAATCAGCCCCAGCATTTT
15,TRBJ2-5,TRBV15,TRBD2,once,CATSRAKRERETQYF,TGTGCCACCAGCAGGGCTAAGCGGGAGCGGGAGACCCAGTACTTC
15,TRBJ1-2,TRBV19,TRBD1,-,CASSLAPGQGGGYTF,TGTGCCAGTAGCCTCGCTCCGGGACAGGGAGGTGGCTACACCTTC
15,TRBJ2-1,TRBV9,-,-,CASSVGGELNNEQFF,TGTGCCAGCAGCGTAGGCGGGGAGCTAAACAATGAGCAGTTCTTC
14,TRBJ2-5,TRBV4-1,-,-,CASSQATVEETQYF,TGCGCCAGCAGCCAAGCGACAGTAGAAGAGACCCAGTACTTC
15,TRBJ2-3,TRBV28,-,-,CASSLSYSSTDTQYF,TGTGCCAGCAGTTTATCCTACTCCAGCACAGATACGCAGTATTTT
12,TRBJ2-7,TRBV16,TRBD1,-,CASSPGTVEQYF,TGTGCCAGCAGCCCAGGGACAGTCGAGCAGTACTTC
16,TRBJ2-3,TRBV5-1,TRBD2,-,CASSFTRTSGTDTQYF,TGCGCCAGCAGCTTCACCAGGACTAGCGGCACAGATACGCAGTATTTT
16,TRBJ1-2,TRBV27,-,-,CASSKLAERANYGYTF,TGTGCCAGCAGCAAACTTGCGGAGAGGGCTAACTATGGCTACACCTTC
15,TRBJ1-5,TRBV5-5,TRBD1,-,CASSGGTGGGQPQHF,TGTGCCAGCAGCGGGGGGACAGGGGGCGGTCAGCCCCAGCATTTT